The source of this T cell receptor (beta chain) is a study of T cell changes during pregnancy in multiple sclerosis. Deletions cut 1 base from V and 5 bases from J, with 11 bases between. CDR1 and CDR2 (germline): MNHNS, SASEGT. There are 14 residues in the CDR3. The assay was immunoSEQ multiplex PCR, and TCRdb's table has in-frame clones only and misses some. The table lists about 87,000 clones, around 95% of them singletons. Sequences were derived from peripheral blood, sampled in the third trimester of pregnancy. The TCR was taken from a female donor in good health, enrolled as a control in a pregnancy study. V usage is TRBV6-1 and J usage is TRBJ1-2; D is perhaps TRBD1 (5 bases). The CDR3 loop is CASSEGGGLYGYTF. CDR3 nucleotide sequence: TGTGCCAGCAGTGAAGGGGGGGGATTGTATGGCTACACCTTC.